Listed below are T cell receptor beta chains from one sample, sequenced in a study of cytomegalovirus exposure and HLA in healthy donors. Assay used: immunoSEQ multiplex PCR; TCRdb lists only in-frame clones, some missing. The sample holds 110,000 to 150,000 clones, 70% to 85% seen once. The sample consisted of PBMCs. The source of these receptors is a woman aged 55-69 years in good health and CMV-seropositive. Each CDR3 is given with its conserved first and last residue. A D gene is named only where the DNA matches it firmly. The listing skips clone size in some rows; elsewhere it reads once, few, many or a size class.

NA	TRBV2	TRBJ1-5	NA	CASTRDNLSNQPQHF	TGTGCCAGTACCCGGGACAACCTTAGCAATCAGCCCCAGCATTTT
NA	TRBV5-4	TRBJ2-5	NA	CASSLDSQGQETQYF	TGTGCCAGCAGCTTGGACTCCCAGGGGCAAGAGACCCAGTACTTC
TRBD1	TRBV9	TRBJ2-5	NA	CASSDGQGGSETQYF	TGTGCCAGCAGCGACGGACAGGGTGGTTCGGAGACCCAGTACTTC
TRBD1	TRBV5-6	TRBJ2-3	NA	CASSFRDRLTDTQYF	TGTGCCAGCAGCTTCCGGGACAGACTCACAGATACGCAGTATTTT
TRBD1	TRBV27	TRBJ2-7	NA	CASSFQGAYEQYF	TGTGCCAGCAGTTTCCAGGGGGCCTACGAGCAGTACTTC
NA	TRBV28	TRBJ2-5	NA	CASSPIEGRQPRETQYF	TGTGCCAGCAGTCCCATAGAAGGTCGGCAGCCGCGGGAGACCCAGTACTTC
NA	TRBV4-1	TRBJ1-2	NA	CASSPPAQVYGYTF	TGCGCCAGCAGCCCGCCGGCACAGGTCTATGGCTACACCTTC
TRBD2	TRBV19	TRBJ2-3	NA	CASSLAGDTQYF	TGTGCCAGTAGTTTAGCGGGAGATACGCAGTATTTT
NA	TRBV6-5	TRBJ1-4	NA	CASSLTGEKLFF	TGTGCCAGCAGTTTGACAGGTGAAAAACTGTTTTTT
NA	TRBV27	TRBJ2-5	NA	CASSQGRVETQYF	TGTGCCAGCAGTCAGGGAAGGGTAGAGACCCAGTACTTC
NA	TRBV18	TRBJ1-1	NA	CASSPRGMDTEAFF	TGTGCCAGCTCACCACGAGGCATGGACACTGAAGCTTTCTTT
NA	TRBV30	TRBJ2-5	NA	CAWSVGGEQYF	TGTGCCTGGAGTGTAGGGGGGGAGCAGTACTTC
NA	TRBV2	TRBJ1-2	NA	CASTPNRARGYTF	TGTGCCAGCACCCCGAACAGGGCGCGAGGCTACACCTTC
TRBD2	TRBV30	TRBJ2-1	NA	CAWIGGGSGDEQFF	TGTGCCTGGATCGGTGGCGGGAGTGGGGATGAGCAGTTCTTC
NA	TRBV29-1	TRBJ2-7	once	CSVEGGGNSRPAYEQYF	TGCAGCGTTGAAGGAGGGGGAAACAGTCGTCCAGCCTACGAGCAGTACTTC
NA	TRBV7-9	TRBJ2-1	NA	CASRTGGRSYNEQFF	TGTGCCAGCAGGACAGGCGGCAGGTCCTACAATGAGCAGTTCTTC
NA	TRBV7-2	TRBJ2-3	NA	CASSLTNTDTQYF	TGTGCCAGCAGCTTAACAAACACAGATACGCAGTATTTT
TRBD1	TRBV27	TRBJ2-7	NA	CASSPGTGDAYEQYF	TGTGCCAGCAGTCCGGGGACAGGGGATGCCTACGAGCAGTACTTC
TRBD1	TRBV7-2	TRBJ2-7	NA	CASSVGTGTYEQYF	TGTGCCAGCAGCGTCGGGACAGGGACGTACGAGCAGTACTTC
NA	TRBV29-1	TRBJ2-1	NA	CSVEGGVSSYNEQFF	TGCAGCGTTGAAGGGGGCGTTTCCTCCTACAATGAGCAGTTCTTC
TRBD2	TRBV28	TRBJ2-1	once	CASSFSGAGNEQFF	TGTGCCAGCAGTTTTAGCGGGGCCGGGAATGAGCAGTTCTTC
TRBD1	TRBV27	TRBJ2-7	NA	CASRGDRGTYEQYF	TGTGCCAGTAGAGGGGACAGGGGAACCTACGAGCAGTACTTC
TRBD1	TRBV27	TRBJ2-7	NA	CASSLATGVHEQYF	TGTGCCAGCAGTTTAGCGACAGGGGTCCACGAGCAGTACTTC
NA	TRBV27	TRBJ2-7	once	CASSVSGRGIEQYF	TGTGCCAGCAGTGTGTCGGGGAGAGGCATCGAGCAGTACTTC
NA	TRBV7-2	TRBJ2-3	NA	CALQGGFTDTQYF	TGTGCGCTCCAAGGAGGATTCACAGATACGCAGTATTTT
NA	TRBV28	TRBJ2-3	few	CASAEGVVDTQYF	TGTGCCAGCGCCGAGGGAGTGGTAGATACGCAGTATTTT
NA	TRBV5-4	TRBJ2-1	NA	CASRQARRDEQFF	TGTGCCAGCAGACAGGCCAGGAGAGATGAGCAGTTCTTC
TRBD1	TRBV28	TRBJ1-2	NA	CASSLSGQGAGYTF	TGTGCCAGCAGTTTATCGGGACAGGGGGCTGGCTACACCTTC
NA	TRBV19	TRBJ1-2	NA	CASSIQPGVLSASGYTF	TGTGCCAGTAGTATTCAGCCAGGGGTTTTATCGGCTAGTGGCTACACCTTC
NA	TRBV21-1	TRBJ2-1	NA	CASSKGDSRNEQFF	TGTGCCAGCAGCAAAGGGGACAGTCGCAATGAGCAGTTCTTC
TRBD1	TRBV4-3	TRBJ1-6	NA	CASSQVGQGNSPLHF	TGCGCCAGCAGCCAAGTCGGACAGGGGAATTCACCCCTCCACTTT
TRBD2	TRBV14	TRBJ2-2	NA	CASSREGGRLTNTGELFF	TGTGCCAGCAGCCGGGAGGGCGGGAGACTCACGAACACCGGGGAGCTGTTTTTT
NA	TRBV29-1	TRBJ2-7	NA	CSVDATKGNEQYF	TGCAGCGTTGATGCGACTAAGGGCAACGAGCAGTACTTC
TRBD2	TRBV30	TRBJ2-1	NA	CAWSLTSGNEQFF	TGTGCCTGGAGCTTAACTAGCGGCAATGAGCAGTTCTTC
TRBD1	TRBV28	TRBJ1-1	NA	CASIPGQGFSGTEAFF	TGTGCCAGCATCCCCGGACAGGGGTTTTCAGGCACTGAAGCTTTCTTT
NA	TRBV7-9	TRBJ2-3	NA	CASSLSSDTQYF	TGTGCCAGCAGCTTAAGCTCAGATACGCAGTATTTT
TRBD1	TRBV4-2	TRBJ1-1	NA	CASSQQAQGAVWEAFF	TGTGCCAGCAGCCAACAAGCACAGGGGGCGGTGTGGGAAGCTTTCTTT
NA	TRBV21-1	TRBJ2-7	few	CASSNGQVLTYEQYF	TGTGCCAGCAGCAATGGACAGGTACTTACCTACGAGCAGTACTTC
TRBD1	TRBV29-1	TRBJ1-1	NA	CSVSGQGRSAFF	TGCAGCGTTTCGGGACAGGGTAGGTCAGCTTTCTTT
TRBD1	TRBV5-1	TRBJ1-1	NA	CASSRLTGGDTEAFF	TGCGCCAGCAGCCGGCTGACAGGGGGTGACACTGAAGCTTTCTTT
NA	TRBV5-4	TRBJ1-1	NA	CASSFPLGRGGEAFF	TGTGCCAGCAGCTTTCCTTTGGGTCGTGGCGGTGAAGCTTTCTTT
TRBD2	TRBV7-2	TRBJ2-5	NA	CASSPGLGKETQYF	TGTGCCAGCAGCCCCGGACTAGGAAAAGAGACCCAGTACTTC
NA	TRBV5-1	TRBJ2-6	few	CASSLDGPGNSGANVLTF	TGCGCCAGCAGCTTGGATGGCCCAGGGAACTCTGGGGCCAACGTCCTGACTTTC
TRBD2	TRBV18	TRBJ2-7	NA	CASSPSSGGYEQYF	TGTGCCAGCTCACCATCTAGCGGAGGCTACGAGCAGTACTTC
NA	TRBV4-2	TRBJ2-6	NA	CASSQSDSRISGANVLTF	TGTGCCAGCAGCCAATCGGATTCGAGGATTTCTGGGGCCAACGTCCTGACTTTC
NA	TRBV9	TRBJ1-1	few	CASSIRGGTEAFF	TGTGCCAGCAGCATACGAGGGGGAACTGAAGCTTTCTTT
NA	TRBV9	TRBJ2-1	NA	CASSVNTGYYNEQFF	TGTGCCAGCAGCGTGAACACGGGTTACTACAATGAGCAGTTCTTC
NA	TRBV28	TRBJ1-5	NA	CASRDQGQKHF	TGTGCCAGCAGGGACCAGGGACAAAAGCATTTT